This note documents a single T cell receptor (beta chain) sequence. The record originates from a study of shared T cell receptors in the human thymus. Sequencing was performed with immunoSEQ multiplex PCR; in TCRdb, only in-frame clones are kept and a portion is missing. The data hold 540,000 or so clones, with approximately 78% observed a single time. The CDR3 extends over 13 amino acids. Trimming removed 2 bases at V and 3 bases at J, with 8 bases between. Per the germline V gene, CDR1 is LGHNA and CDR2 is YSLEER. The same specimen was also included in a second study, on human thymus T cells. That source reports: There were highly overlapping thymic repertoires among unrelated individuals, as related research reported.

The TCR was taken from a boy in the first two years of life with a congenital heart defect. This rearrangement joins TRBV4-3 to TRBJ2-7; tentatively, D is TRBD2 (5 bases). Sample: thymocytes. The CDR3 loop is CASSQQEDYEQYF. The DNA of the CDR3 is TGCGCCAGCAGCCAACAGGAGGACTACGAGCAGTACTTC.